This TCR beta chain appears in the sequencing data of a study of T cell repertoires in cytomegalovirus infection. This clonotype was detected only a few times. As yet, its antigen is unknown. Looked up from germline, CDR1 is MDHEN and CDR2 is SYDVKM. The V and J ends lost 2 bases and 7 bases respectively, with 11 bases between them. The CDR3 consists of 14 residues. In TCRdb, the reads were re-called with MiXCR into one record per CDR3 protein. The table records roughly 230,000 distinct CDR3 sequences, over 20% of them present only once. Study results and limitations: Identification of carriers of CMV plus the relevant HLA was achieved through cumulative public TCR beta family frequency.

What was sequenced was CD8+ T cells from PBMCs. The chain combines TRBV28 with TRBJ1-4, with D perhaps TRBD1 (6 bases). This TCR derives from a human donor in good health (CMV status not recorded). Some clones in this sample may be carry-over from other donors' samples. CDR3 DNA sequence: TGTGCCAGCAGTTTAACAGGGTTGGGTGAAAAACTGTTTTTT. It yields the protein CASSLTGLGEKLFF.